This entry concerns a single T cell receptor (beta chain). CDR3 size: 15 residues. Germline loops: CDR1 SEHNR, CDR2 FQNEAQ (reference sequence). V shed 7 bases and J 7 bases; nucleotides not matched to a gene: 12. The source of the sample is a study of blood T cell repertoires in COVID-19. At the level of the study: COVID-19 samples collected from the United States, Italy and Spain covered acute and convalescent phases. In each case, the material was cDNA or gDNA derived from T cells, B-cell-depleted T cells, or PBMCs.

Per the authors' pipeline: Estimation of nucleated cell counts relied on the amplification of reference gene primers. Assay: immunoSEQ multiplex PCR; the TCRdb copy retains only in-frame clones and omits some. The V and J calls and clone size come from that table; D and trimming were worked out from the DNA. The sample includes 250,000 to 350,000 clones, approximately 83% of them seen just once. The source material was peripheral blood. The V call is TRBV7-9, the J call TRBJ2-1; TRBD1 matches at 8 bases. The origin of this receptor is a woman aged 30 to 39 who had recovered from COVID-19. In nucleotides, the CDR3 is TGTGCCAGCATCTTTGGGGCAGGGGGCTGGAATGAGCAGTTCTTC. Translating gives CASIFGAGGWNEQFF. The full variable domain, in which reference TRBV7-9 and TRBJ2-1 provide the parts outside the CDR3, is DTGVSQNPRHKITKRGQNVTFRCDPISEHNRLYWYRQTLGQGPEFLTYFQNEAQLEKSRLLSDRFSAERPKGSFSTLEIQRTEQGDSAMYLCASIFGAGGWNEQFFGPGTRLTVL.